This T cell receptor (beta chain) stems from a study of OX40 agonist ivuxolimab in advanced cancers. Drawing of blood for sampling happened at baseline, at cycle 4 day 1, and at cycle 7 day 1. Whole-study findings and limits: Clonal expansion from baseline to week 6 occurred in both CD4+ and CD8+ T cells.

This clone has just one count. Its antigen is currently unknown. Libraries were prepared by immunoSEQ multiplex PCR; TCRdb keeps only in-frame clonotypes and omits some of them. The sample carries 60,000 to 70,000 clones, approximately 90% recorded once. The V gene's germline CDR1 is SGHRS and CDR2 YFSETQ. V lost 4 bases and J lost 7, with 17 bases in between. The CDR3 totals 15 residues. The clonotype comes from an adult with an advanced solid tumor such as melanoma, head and neck, liver or kidney cancer. The chain carries TRBV5-1 and TRBJ2-2, with TRBD1 as a possible D gene (6 bases). The sample here was CD4+ or CD8+ T cells sorted from blood, taken in a trial of the OX40 agonist ivuxolimab. CDR3 coding DNA: TGCGCCAGCAGCCAAACAGGGTATCTTGACGGGGAGCTGTTTTTT. Translation gives CASSQTGYLDGELFF.